This T cell receptor (beta chain) is drawn from a study of shared clonotypes between healthy human individuals. Looking at the study overall: Each donor contributed plates that comprised three CD4 naive, three CD4 memory, two CD8 naive and one CD8 memory.

Assay used: immunoSEQ multiplex PCR; TCRdb lists only in-frame clones, some missing. The sample contains approximately 2,000,000 clones, less than 95% of which appear only once. Germline lookup yields CDR1 SGHAT and CDR2 FQNNGV. CDR3 length equals 15 residues. The V gene lost 0 bases and the J gene lost 4 bases, with 10 bases spanning the gap. The sequenced sample was naive CD4+ T cells from PBMCs. Subset in this sample: CD45RA+ positively selected. The TCR sequence derives from a man aged 18 to 30 in good health. Some clones in this sample may be carry-over from other donors' samples. The chain is built from TRBV11-2 and TRBJ1-3; D may be TRBD1 (6 bases). DNA for the CDR3: TGTGCCAGCAGCTTAGAGGCAGGGGCCGGAAACACCATATATTTT. Residues: CASSLEAGAGNTIYF.